Each of the 19 T cell receptor beta chains below was sequenced from the same sample in a study of blood T cells in healthy people across ages. The authors ran a second PCR of about 6 to 11 cycles using a sample-barcoded 5' primer and a J-beta primer mix. TCRdb re-derived calls from the 5' RACE reads in MiXCR, one entry per CDR3 protein. The data show approximately 680,000 distinct CDR3 sequences, roughly 30% seen once. The sample taken for sequencing was blood. The receptor set was obtained from a woman over 75 in good health.

The table lists this clonotype with many counts. This chain uses TRBV27 with TRBJ2-5; D remains unclear. The CDR3 totals 14 residues. V was clipped by 5 bases and J by 12 bases, with 22 bases between them. CDR1 is MNHEY and CDR2 is SMNVEV in the germline V gene (reference sequence). This CDR3 reads CASSPHLPGRNEYF. CDR3 nucleotide sequence: TGTGCCAGCAGTCCTCATCTTCCAGGTCGGAACGAGTACTTC.

The chain recombines TRBV7-8 with TRBJ1-3; D gene uncertain. Trimming shortened V by 3 bases and J by 4 bases, and 19 bases separated the two germline ends. This CDR3 has 17 amino acids. Germline V gene data show CDR1 as SGHVS and CDR2 as FQNEAQ. As DNA, the CDR3 is TGTGCCAGCAGCTTCGGGAGGGTCCTTAACCCCGGAAACACCATATATTTT. It encodes CASSFGRVLNPGNTIYF.

V is TRBV7-9 and J is TRBJ2-3; D uncertain. Per the germline V gene, CDR1 is SEHNR and CDR2 is FQNEAQ (reference sequence). The CDR3 contains 14 residues. Trimming left V 1 base short and J 4 bases short, with 9 bases between. Written as DNA, the CDR3 is TGTGCCAGCAGCTTAGAGGTAGCATCAGATACGCAGTATTTT. Protein: CASSLEVASDTQYF.

V gene TRBV20-1 combines with J gene TRBJ1-4; no definite D call. Germline V gene data show CDR1 as DFQATT and CDR2 as SNEGSKA (reference sequence). This CDR3 is built from 16 residues. V lost 6 bases to trimming and J lost 3 bases, with 20 bases between them. The CDR3 DNA follows: TGCAGTGCCTTAAGGACCCCTAGAGGGCCTAATGAAAAACTGTTTTTT. Protein sequence: CSALRTPRGPNEKLFF.

In this sample, this clonotype turned up many times. The rearrangement uses TRBV7-3 and TRBJ2-5; D possibly corresponds to TRBD2 (7 bases). The CDR3 extends over 14 amino acids. Germline CDR1 is SGHTA and CDR2 is FQGTGA. V was shortened by 1 base and J by 5 bases, with 11 bases between the two germline ends. As DNA, the CDR3 is TGTGCCAGCAGCTTAAGCGGGGGCGTTGAGACCCAGTACTTC. Its protein product is CASSLSGGVETQYF.

This clonotype was found many times. The chain links TRBV10-3 to TRBJ2-7, with a tentative D call TRBD1 (5 bases). CDR1 ENHRY and CDR2 SYGVKD come from the germline V gene. The CDR3 runs to 14 residues. Between the trimmed V and J ends, which lost 3 bases and 0 bases, there was a span of 9 bases. Here the CDR3 DNA reads TGTGCCATCAGTGACCGGACACACTCCTACGAGCAGTACTTC. Its translation: CAISDRTHSYEQYF.

This clonotype was observed a few times. The gene calls are TRBV20-1 and TRBJ1-1; D call uncertain. Germline V gene sequence: CDR1 DFQATT, CDR2 SNEGSKA (reference sequence). The CDR3 has 12 amino acids. Trimming left V 6 bases short and J 4 bases short, with 12 bases between. The CDR3 sequence: CSAQRLGTEAFF. The CDR3 nucleotides read TGCAGTGCCCAAAGGCTGGGCACTGAAGCTTTCTTT.

This clonotype was seen many times. This chain links TRBV5-1 with TRBJ2-7; D is perhaps TRBD1 (6 bases). The CDR3 is 14 amino acids. CDR1 is SGHRS, CDR2 YFSETQ, per germline. V was cut by 1 base and J by 0 bases, with 8 bases left in between. The CDR3 nucleotides are TGCGCCAGCAGCTTGATGGACAGCTCCTACGAGCAGTACTTC. Its translation is CASSLMDSSYEQYF.

This clonotype was seen at least ten times. The V and J genes are TRBV20-1 and TRBJ1-6; D ambiguous. The CDR3 loop spans 16 amino acids. The V and J ends lost 0 bases and 9 bases respectively, with 18 bases between them. Germline values: CDR1 DFQATT, CDR2 SNEGSKA (reference sequence). DNA of the CDR3: TGCAGTGCTAGAGATACGGCGGCCAGAACCTTTTCACCCCTCCACTTT. Translating it yields CSARDTAARTFSPLHF.

This rearrangement joins TRBV5-1 to TRBJ2-2, with 9 bases identical to TRBD2. This CDR3 has 14 residues. The V and J ends lost 6 bases and 6 bases, in that order; junction bases with no gene match: 6. Germline values: CDR1 SGHRS, CDR2 YFSETQ. The CDR3 DNA sequence: TGCGCCAGCACAAAGGCGGGGGGGCCCGGGGAGCTGTTTTTT. It specifies CASTKAGGPGELFF.

This clonotype was counted many times. The rearrangement uses TRBV5-1 and TRBJ2-1; D uncertain. With 6 bases removed from V and 10 bases from J, the gap between germline ends came to 11 bases. Per the germline V gene, CDR1 is SGHRS and CDR2 is YFSETQ. There are 11 residues in the CDR3. The CDR3 protein is CASIADGEQFF. CDR3 bases: TGCGCCAGCATTGCGGACGGGGAGCAGTTCTTC.

Notes on this clonotype: At one of its ends the junction is not consistent with the germline gene, which may arise from a read error. This sequence joins TRBV10-3 and TRBJ1-5; the D gene is possibly TRBD1 (5 bases). Germline V gene sequence: CDR1 ENHRY, CDR2 SYGVKD. This CDR3 has 14 residues. The CDR3 DNA follows: TGTGCCATCAGAGGGGCTGAGGGCAATCAGCCCCAGCGTTTT. Its protein product is CAIRGAEGNQPQRF.

The rearrangement joins TRBV30 to TRBJ1-3; no clear D gene. Deletions cut 3 bases from V and 4 bases from J, with 7 bases between. Germline V gene lookup returns CDR1 GTSNPN and CDR2 SVGIG (reference sequence). CDR3 size: 12 residues. For the CDR3, the DNA is TGTGCCTGGAGCCCTCCCGGAAACACCATATATTTT. It codes for CAWSPPGNTIYF.

At least ten counts were recorded for this clonotype. The chain joins TRBV20-1 to TRBJ2-3; D unresolved. From germline, CDR1 is DFQATT and CDR2 SNEGSKA (reference sequence). This CDR3 contains 10 residues. V was clipped by 5 bases and J by 12 bases, with 12 bases between them. Written as DNA, the CDR3 is TGCAGTGCTCCCGCCAGGATCCAGTATTTT. It yields the protein CSAPARIQYF.

This clonotype was observed many times. The chain uses TRBV7-9 and TRBJ2-5; D is possibly TRBD1 or TRBD2 (5 bases each). Between the trimmed V and J ends, which lost 5 bases and 3 bases, there was a span of 22 bases. Germline lookup yields CDR1 SEHNR and CDR2 FQNEAQ (reference sequence). The CDR3 extends over 17 amino acids. The CDR3 loop is CASSPQGVRTEKETQYF. Written as DNA, the CDR3 is TGTGCCAGCAGCCCCCAGGGAGTTAGGACGGAAAAAGAGACCCAGTACTTC.

The chain recombines TRBV6-6 with TRBJ1-1; no reliable D call. The V and J ends lost 6 bases and 6 bases respectively, with 14 bases between them. This CDR3 is 13 amino acids long. The germline gives CDR1 MNHNY, CDR2 SVGAGI (reference sequence). Written as DNA, the CDR3 is TGTGCCAGCAGAATACTGACGGATCCTGAAGCTTTCTTT. Residues: CASRILTDPEAFF.

This chain uses TRBV4-3 with TRBJ2-3, with D perhaps matching TRBD2 (5 bases). CDR3 size: 17 residues. Trimming removed 1 base from V and 2 bases from J, with 16 bases in between. Germline CDR1 is LGHNA and CDR2 is YSLEER. The CDR3 loop reads CASSQGDWGADTDTQYF. In DNA form, the CDR3 reads TGCGCCAGCAGCCAAGGAGACTGGGGAGCGGACACAGATACGCAGTATTTT.

This clonotype was counted at least ten times. The rearrangement uses TRBV20-1 and TRBJ2-5; possibly TRBD1 for D (6 bases). CDR1 DFQATT and CDR2 SNEGSKA come from the germline V gene (reference sequence). The CDR3 loop spans 13 amino acids. V was cut by 6 bases and J by 4 bases, with 15 bases left in between. The CDR3 loop is CSAQGPRGETQYF. CDR3 sequence (DNA): TGCAGTGCGCAGGGTCCCAGGGGAGAGACCCAGTACTTC.

This clonotype was seen a few times. The chain couples TRBV12-3 or TRBV12-4 to TRBJ2-2; TRBD1 aligns across 8 bases. V lost 6 bases, J lost 4 bases, and 4 bases stayed unmatched. This CDR3 has 14 amino acids. This CDR3 reads CASRQGEITGELFF. CDR3 coding DNA: TGTGCCAGCAGACAGGGGGAAATCACCGGGGAGCTGTTTTTT.